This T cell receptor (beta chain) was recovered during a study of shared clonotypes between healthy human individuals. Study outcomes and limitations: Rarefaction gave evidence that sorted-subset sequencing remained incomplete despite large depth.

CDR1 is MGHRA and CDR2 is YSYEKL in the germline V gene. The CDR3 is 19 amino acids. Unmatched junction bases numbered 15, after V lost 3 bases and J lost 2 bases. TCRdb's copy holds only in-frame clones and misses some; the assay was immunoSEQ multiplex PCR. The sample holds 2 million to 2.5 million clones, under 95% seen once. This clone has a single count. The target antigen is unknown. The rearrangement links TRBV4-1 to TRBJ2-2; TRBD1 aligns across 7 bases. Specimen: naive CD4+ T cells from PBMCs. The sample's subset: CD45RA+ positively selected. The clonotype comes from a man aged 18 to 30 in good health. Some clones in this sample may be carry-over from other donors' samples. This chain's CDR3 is CASSQALTGAGFNTGELFF. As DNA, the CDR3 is TGCGCCAGCAGCCAGGCCCTTACAGGGGCCGGGTTCAACACCGGGGAGCTGTTTTTT.